This TCR beta chain was sequenced during a study of CD8 T cells in Susac syndrome. Regarding the study as a whole: A relatively small number of individuals underwent TCR sequencing and HLA analysis.

From blood CD8+ and CD4+ T cells, the TCR beta chain was sequenced. The CDR3 has 16 amino acids. Germline CDR1 is MNHEY and CDR2 is SMNVEV (reference sequence). Germline trimming cut 6 bases from V and 3 bases from J; bases unmatched to any gene: 11. Random hexamers were used to reverse transcribe 0.5 to 1 ug of RNA. An immunoSEQ multiplex PCR amplified TCR beta CDR3 over 54 Vbeta and 13 Jbeta. TCRdb used MiXCR to reprocess the immunoSEQ multiplex PCR reads, holding one entry per CDR3 protein. The sample has about 440,000 distinct CDR3 sequences, around 83% seen once; the top ten hold more than 0.09%. This clonotype appeared once. Its antigen is not identified.

The sample taken for sequencing was CD8+ T cells from PBMCs. This clonotype was sampled from a human donor with multiple sclerosis. The V and J genes are TRBV27 and TRBJ2-1, with TRBD2 matching over 7 bases. CDR3 sequence (DNA): TGTGCCAGCAGCCCCTCGGGGACTAATGTCTACAATGAGCAGTTCTTC. It encodes CASSPSGTNVYNEQFF.